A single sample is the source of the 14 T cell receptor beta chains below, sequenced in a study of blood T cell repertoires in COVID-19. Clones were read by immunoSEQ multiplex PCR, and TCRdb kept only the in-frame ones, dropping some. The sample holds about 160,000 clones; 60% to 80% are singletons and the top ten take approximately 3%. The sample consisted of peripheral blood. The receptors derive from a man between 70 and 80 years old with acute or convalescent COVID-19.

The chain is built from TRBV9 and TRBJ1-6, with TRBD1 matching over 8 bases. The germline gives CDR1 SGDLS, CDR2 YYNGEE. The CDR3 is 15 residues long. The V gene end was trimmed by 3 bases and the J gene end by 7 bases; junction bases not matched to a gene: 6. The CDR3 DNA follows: TGTGCCAGCAGCGGGGAGACAGGGGCAAATTCACCCCTCCACTTT. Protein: CASSGETGANSPLHF.

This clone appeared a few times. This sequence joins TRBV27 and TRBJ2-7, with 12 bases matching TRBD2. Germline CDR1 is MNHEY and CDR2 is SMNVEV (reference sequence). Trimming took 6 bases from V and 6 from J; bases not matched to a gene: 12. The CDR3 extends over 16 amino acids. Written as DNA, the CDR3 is TGTGCCAGCAGCCGGACTAGCGGGGACCTACGGGGCGAGCAGTACTTC. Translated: CASSRTSGDLRGEQYF.

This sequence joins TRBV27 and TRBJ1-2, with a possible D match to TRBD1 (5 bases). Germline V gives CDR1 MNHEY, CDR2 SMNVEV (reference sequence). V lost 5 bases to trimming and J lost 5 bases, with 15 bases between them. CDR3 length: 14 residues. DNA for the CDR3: TGTGCCAGCAGTCGGTCAGGGCAGGAGTATGGCTACACCTTC. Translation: CASSRSGQEYGYTF.

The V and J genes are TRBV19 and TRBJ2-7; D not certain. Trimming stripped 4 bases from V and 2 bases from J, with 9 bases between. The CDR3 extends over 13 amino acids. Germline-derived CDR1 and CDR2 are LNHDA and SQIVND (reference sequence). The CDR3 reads CASSNTQTYEQYF. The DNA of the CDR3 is TGTGCCAGTAGTAATACCCAGACCTACGAGCAGTACTTC.

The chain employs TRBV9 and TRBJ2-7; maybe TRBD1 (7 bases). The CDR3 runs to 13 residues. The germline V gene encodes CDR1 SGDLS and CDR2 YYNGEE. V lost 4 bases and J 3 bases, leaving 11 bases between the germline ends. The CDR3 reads CASSLRDSYEQYF. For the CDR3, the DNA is TGTGCCAGCAGCTTGCGGGACAGCTACGAGCAGTACTTC. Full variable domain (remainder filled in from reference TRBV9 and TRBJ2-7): DSGVTQTPKHLITATGQRVTLRCSPRSGDLSVYWYQQSLDQGLQFLIQYYNGEERAKGNILERFSAQQFPDLHSELNLSSLELGDSALYFCASSLRDSYEQYFGPGTRLTVT.

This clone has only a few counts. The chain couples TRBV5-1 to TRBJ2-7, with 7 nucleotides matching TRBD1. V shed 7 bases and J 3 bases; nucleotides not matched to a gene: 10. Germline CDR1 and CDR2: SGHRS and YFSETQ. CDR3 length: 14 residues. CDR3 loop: CASGEDRFRYEQYF. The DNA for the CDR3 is TGCGCCAGCGGAGAGGACAGGTTCCGCTACGAGCAGTACTTC.

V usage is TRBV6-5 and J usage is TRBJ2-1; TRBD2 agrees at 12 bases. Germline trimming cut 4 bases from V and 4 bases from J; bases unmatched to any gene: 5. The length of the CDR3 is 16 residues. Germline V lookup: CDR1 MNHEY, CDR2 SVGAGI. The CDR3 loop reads CASSFLAGGRYNEQFF. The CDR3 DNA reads TGTGCCAGCAGTTTCCTAGCGGGGGGGCGGTACAATGAGCAGTTCTTC.

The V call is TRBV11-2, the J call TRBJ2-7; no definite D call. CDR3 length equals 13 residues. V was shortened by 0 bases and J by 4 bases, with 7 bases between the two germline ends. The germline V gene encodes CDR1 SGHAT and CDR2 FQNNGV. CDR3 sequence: CASSLDNRYEQYF. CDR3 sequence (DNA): TGTGCCAGCAGCTTAGATAATCGGTACGAGCAGTACTTC.

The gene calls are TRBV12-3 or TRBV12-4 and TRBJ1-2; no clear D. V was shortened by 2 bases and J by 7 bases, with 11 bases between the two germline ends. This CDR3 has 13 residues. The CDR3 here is CASSLSYRSGYTF. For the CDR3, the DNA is TGTGCCAGCAGTTTATCTTACCGCAGTGGCTACACCTTC.

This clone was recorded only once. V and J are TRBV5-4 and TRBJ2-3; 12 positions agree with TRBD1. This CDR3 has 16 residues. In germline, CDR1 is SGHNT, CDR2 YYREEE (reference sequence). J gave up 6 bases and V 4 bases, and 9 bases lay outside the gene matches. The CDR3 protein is CASSLTGQGASDTQYF. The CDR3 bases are TGTGCCAGCAGCCTCACGGGACAGGGGGCTTCGGATACGCAGTATTTT.

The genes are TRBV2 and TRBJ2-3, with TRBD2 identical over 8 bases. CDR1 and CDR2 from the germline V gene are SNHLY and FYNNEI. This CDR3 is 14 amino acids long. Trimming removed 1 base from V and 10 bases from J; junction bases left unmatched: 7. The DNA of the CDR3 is TGTGCCAGCAGTGAAGGTCTAGCGGGCGGTGCGCAGTATTTT. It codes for CASSEGLAGGAQYF.

The CDR3 DNA reads TGTGCCAGCAGTTCGTACCAAGAGACCCAGTACTTC. Translation gives CASSSYQETQYF. V and J are TRBV7-9 and TRBJ2-5; D gene uncertain. The CDR3 covers 12 residues. Trimming shortened V by 6 bases and J by 0 bases, and 5 bases separated the two germline ends. Germline CDR1 is SEHNR and CDR2 is FQNEAQ (reference sequence).

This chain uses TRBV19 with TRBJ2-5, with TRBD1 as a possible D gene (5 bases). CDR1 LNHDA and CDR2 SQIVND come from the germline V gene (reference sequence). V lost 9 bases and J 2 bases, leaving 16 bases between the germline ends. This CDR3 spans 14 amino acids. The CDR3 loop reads CASRMTANQETQYF. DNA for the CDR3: TGTGCCAGCCGAATGACAGCTAATCAAGAGACCCAGTACTTC. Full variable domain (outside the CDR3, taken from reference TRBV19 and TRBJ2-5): DGGITQSPKYLFRKEGQNVTLSCEQNLNHDAMYWYRQDPGQGLRLIYYSQIVNDFQKGDIAEGYSVSREKKESFPLTVTSAQKNPTAFYLCASRMTANQETQYFGPGTRLLVL.

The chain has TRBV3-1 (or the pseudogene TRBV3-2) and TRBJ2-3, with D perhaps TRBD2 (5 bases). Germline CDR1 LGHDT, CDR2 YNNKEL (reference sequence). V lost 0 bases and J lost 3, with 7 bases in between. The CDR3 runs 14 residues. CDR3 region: CASSQDRGTDTQYF. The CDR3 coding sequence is TGTGCCAGCAGCCAAGATCGGGGTACAGATACGCAGTATTTT.